These 29 T cell receptor beta chains originate from one sample sequenced in a study of beta chain features in type 1 diabetes. Notes on the study in general: TCRB CDR3 length was moderately but significantly reduced in all four CD4+ subsets of Type 1 diabetes patients.

Their antigen targets remain unknown. The study reverse transcribed the entire isolated RNA, so it sequenced expressed TCRB transcripts. This table comes from immunoSEQ multiplex PCR, and its TCRdb copy is limited to in-frame clones, with some not included. The sample yields 550,000 to 850,000 clones, about an eighth seen once. The sequenced sample was naive CD4+ T cells from blood. The receptor set was obtained from a young man with type 1 diabetes.

The rearrangement uses TRBV18 and TRBJ1-1; D perhaps matches TRBD1 (6 bases). V lost 3 bases, J lost 3 bases, and 14 bases lay in between. The CDR3 loop spans 15 amino acids. Per the germline V gene, CDR1 is KGHSH and CDR2 is LQKENI. CDR3 protein: CASSPTGLGDTEAFF. The DNA for the CDR3 is TGTGCCAGCTCACCCACAGGGCTGGGGGACACTGAAGCTTTCTTT.

In its sample, this clone was seen a few times. The J gene is TRBJ1-2, the V gene TRBV29-1, with D hard to call. The CDR3 extends over 13 amino acids. The V and J ends lost 6 bases and 4 bases respectively, with 15 bases between them. Germline CDR1 and CDR2: SQVTM and ANQGSEA. The DNA for the CDR3 is TGCAGCGTCAACAGTGCGGATGCCTATGGCTACACCTTC. Encoded protein: CSVNSADAYGYTF. The full variable domain, completed using reference TRBV29-1 and TRBJ1-2, is SAVISQKPSRDICQRGTSLTIQCQVDSQVTMMFWYRQQPGQSLTLIATANQGSEATYESGFVIDKFPISRPNLTFSTLTVSNMSPEDSSIYLCSVNSADAYGYTFGSGTRLTVV.

The rearrangement uses TRBV7-9 and TRBJ1-2; no definite D call. The length of the CDR3 is 14 residues. Germline CDR1 is SEHNR and CDR2 is FQNEAQ (reference sequence). Trimming stripped 3 bases from V and 6 bases from J, with 14 bases between. DNA for the CDR3: TGTGCCAGCAGCTTCTCGTCCTGGTACGATGGCTACACCTTC. The encoded protein is CASSFSSWYDGYTF. The whole variable domain, remainder taken from reference TRBV7-9 and TRBJ1-2, is DTGVSQNPRHKITKRGQNVTFRCDPISEHNRLYWYRQTLGQGPEFLTYFQNEAQLEKSRLLSDRFSAERPKGSFSTLEIQRTEQGDSAMYLCASSFSSWYDGYTFGSGTRLTVV.

This clone was counted a few times. The CDR3 region is CASSPAGTLPTGELFF. The CDR3 DNA reads as TGTGCCAGCAGCCCAGCGGGTACTCTACCCACCGGGGAGCTGTTTTTT. The chain has TRBV9 and TRBJ2-2; tentatively, D is TRBD2 (6 bases). Looked up from germline, CDR1 is SGDLS and CDR2 is YYNGEE. The CDR3 totals 16 residues. The ends were cut back, 4 bases at V and 4 bases at J, with 17 bases in the middle. Looking up the rest from reference TRBV9 and TRBJ2-2 gives the full variable domain: DSGVTQTPKHLITATGQRVTLRCSPRSGDLSVYWYQQSLDQGLQFLIQYYNGEERAKGNILERFSAQQFPDLHSELNLSSLELGDSALYFCASSPAGTLPTGELFFGEGSRLTVL.

V gene TRBV7-2 combines with J gene TRBJ1-2; D uncertain. CDR3 length equals 15 residues. V lost 5 bases to trimming and J lost 9 bases, with 22 bases between them. In germline, CDR1 is SGHTA, CDR2 FQGNSA. The CDR3 sequence is CASSPNAAAVYSYTF. As DNA, the CDR3 is TGTGCCAGCAGCCCCAATGCAGCCGCTGTTTATAGCTACACCTTC.

This sequence joins TRBV19 and TRBJ2-5, with D perhaps TRBD2 (6 bases). This CDR3 is 14 amino acids long. Germline CDR1 is LNHDA and CDR2 is SQIVND (reference sequence). The V and J ends lost 7 bases and 4 bases respectively, with 16 bases between them. The chain's CDR3 is CASKKEGLGETQYF. The CDR3 DNA reads TGTGCCAGTAAAAAGGAGGGTTTGGGAGAGACCCAGTACTTC.

This clone was seen more than once but under ten times. Other DNA sequences in this specimen translate into the identical CDR3. The rearrangement uses TRBV6-5 and TRBJ1-1; D remains ambiguous. From germline, CDR1 is MNHEY and CDR2 SVGAGI. With 5 bases removed from V and 1 base from J, the gap between germline ends came to 5 bases. This CDR3 is 12 amino acids long. CDR3 bases: TGTGCCAGCAGTAGGGCGAACACTGAAGCTTTCTTT. Translation: CASSRANTEAFF.

This clone came up a few times. The chain carries TRBV5-1 and TRBJ2-3; 8 bases align to TRBD1. The CDR3 loop spans 18 amino acids. Germline V gives CDR1 SGHRS, CDR2 YFSETQ. The J segment lost 5 bases and the V segment lost 4 bases, leaving 18 bases of the junction unmatched. CDR3 DNA: TGCGCCAGCAGCATGACAGGGGTCCTCGCTTTGGGGGGAGATACGCAGTATTTT. It translates to CASSMTGVLALGGDTQYF. Complete variable domain (other parts from reference TRBV5-1 and TRBJ2-3): KAGVTQTPRYLIKTRGQQVTLSCSPISGHRSVSWYQQTPGQGLQFLFEYFSETQRNKGNFPGRFSGRQFSNSRSEMNVSTLELGDSALYLCASSMTGVLALGGDTQYFGPGTRLTVL.

The V gene is TRBV14, the J gene TRBJ1-1; possible D gene TRBD1, 6 bases. CDR1 and CDR2 from the germline V gene are SGHDN and FVKESK. Trimming stripped 4 bases from V and 8 bases from J, with 11 bases between. The CDR3 contains 12 residues. The CDR3 region has the DNA TGTGCCAGCAGCCTCCAGGGGTACGAAGCTTTCTTT. It yields the protein CASSLQGYEAFF.

A few counts support this clone. This chain joins TRBV19 and TRBJ1-2; no clear D. Trimming pared 3 bases from V and 2 bases from J, leaving 10 bases between. Per the germline V gene, CDR1 is LNHDA and CDR2 is SQIVND (reference sequence). CDR3 size: 14 residues. The CDR3: CASSIASSNYGYTF. The DNA for the CDR3 is TGTGCCAGTAGTATCGCATCCTCGAACTATGGCTACACCTTC. The full variable domain, with the rest looked up from reference TRBV19 and TRBJ1-2, is DGGITQSPKYLFRKEGQNVTLSCEQNLNHDAMYWYRQDPGQGLRLIYYSQIVNDFQKGDIAEGYSVSREKKESFPLTVTSAQKNPTAFYLCASSIASSNYGYTFGSGTRLTVV.

The V and J genes are TRBV9 and TRBJ1-1; 9 nucleotides match TRBD1. The CDR3 has 15 residues. The germline V gene has CDR1 SGDLS and CDR2 YYNGEE. The J segment lost 4 bases and the V segment lost 4 bases, leaving 8 bases of the junction unmatched. This CDR3 is CASSSATGGFTEAFF. CDR3 bases: TGTGCCAGCAGCTCCGCTACAGGGGGCTTCACTGAAGCTTTCTTT.

As regards this clone: Distinct nucleotide sequences in the sample also encode this CDR3. This sequence joins TRBV30 and TRBJ1-2; TRBD1 matches 8 bases. V shed 4 bases, J shed 8 bases, and the junction held 6 bases outside the gene matches. In germline, CDR1 is GTSNPN, CDR2 SVGIG (reference sequence). The CDR3 is 12 residues long. The CDR3: CAWTRTGSGYTF. The CDR3 nucleotides read TGTGCCTGGACGAGGACAGGGAGCGGCTACACCTTC.

This clone was recorded a few times. The chain is built from TRBV30 and TRBJ1-5; 8 nucleotides align to TRBD1. CDR3 size: 16 residues. V lost 0 bases, J lost 4 bases, and 8 bases stayed unmatched. Germline CDR1 GTSNPN, CDR2 SVGIG (reference sequence). DNA for the CDR3: TGTGCCTGGAGTGTTTTTGGACAGGGCCCTAATCAGCCCCAGCATTTT. It codes for CAWSVFGQGPNQPQHF.

This clone was picked up a small number of times. This chain uses TRBV30 with TRBJ2-1; D is tentatively TRBD1 or TRBD2 (5 bases each). Trimming stripped 2 bases from V and 8 bases from J, with 13 bases between. The CDR3 has 13 residues. Germline V CDR1 and CDR2: GTSNPN, SVGIG (reference sequence). This CDR3 reads CAWSFRGPHEQFF. The CDR3 coding sequence is TGTGCCTGGAGTTTCCGGGGCCCACATGAGCAGTTCTTC.

The chain recombines TRBV14 with TRBJ2-3; D not resolved. The germline V gene has CDR1 SGHDN and CDR2 FVKESK. There are 15 residues in the CDR3. V was cut by 3 bases and J by 0 bases, with 10 bases left in between. This chain's CDR3 is CASSQGPPSTDTQYF. The CDR3 nucleotides read TGTGCCAGCAGCCAGGGCCCTCCTAGCACAGATACGCAGTATTTT. Based on the CDR3 plus reference TRBV14 and TRBJ2-3, the full variable domain is EAGVTQFPSHSVIEKGQTVTLRCDPISGHDNLYWYRRVMGKEIKFLLHFVKESKQDESGMPNNRFLAERTGGTYSTLKVQPAELEDSGVYFCASSQGPPSTDTQYFGPGTRLTVL.

There are a few counts of this clone. This chain joins TRBV2 and TRBJ1-2; no definite D call. Germline V lookup: CDR1 SNHLY, CDR2 FYNNEI. This CDR3 comprises 13 residues. Trimming shortened V by 6 bases and J by 8 bases, and 16 bases separated the two germline ends. The CDR3 loop is CASRPAPTGGYTF. The CDR3 DNA reads as TGTGCCAGCAGGCCTGCCCCGACTGGGGGCTACACCTTC.

V and J are TRBV28 and TRBJ2-5; a possible D gene is TRBD2 (5 bases). CDR1 and CDR2 (germline): MDHEN, SYDVKM. The V end lost 4 bases, the J end lost 6 bases, and 9 bases lay between the germline ends. The CDR3 extends over 12 amino acids. The CDR3 DNA is TGTGCCAGCAGTTACGGGGAAAAGACCCAGTACTTC. Encoded protein: CASSYGEKTQYF.

In this sample, this clone turned up a few times. This chain links TRBV6-4 with TRBJ2-1, with 9 bases matching TRBD2. CDR1 and CDR2 from the germline V gene are MRHNA and SNTAGT. The CDR3 extends over 15 amino acids. V was clipped by 5 bases and J by 5 bases; unmatched bases: 7. The CDR3 is CASSPSGGTNNEQFF. Written as DNA, the CDR3 is TGTGCCAGCAGTCCCAGCGGGGGGACAAACAATGAGCAGTTCTTC.

This clone was detected only a few times. The chain links TRBV19 to TRBJ2-5; no clear D gene. V lost 3 bases, J lost 1 base, and 15 bases lay in between. The CDR3 loop spans 16 amino acids. Germline CDR1 reads LNHDA; CDR2 reads SQIVND (reference sequence). DNA for the CDR3: TGTGCCAGTAGTATCGTAGATAGGCCGGCCCAAGAGACCCAGTACTTC. Amino acid sequence: CASSIVDRPAQETQYF.

The gene calls are TRBV30 and TRBJ1-2; D gene uncertain. Deletions cut 4 bases from V and 7 bases from J, with 10 bases between. This CDR3 is 11 amino acids long. Germline CDR1 and CDR2: GTSNPN and SVGIG (reference sequence). The DNA for the CDR3 is TGTGCCTGGACAGGAAGCGGTGGCTACACCTTC. It codes for CAWTGSGGYTF. The whole variable domain, filled in from reference TRBV30 and TRBJ1-2, reads SQTIHQWPATLVQPVGSPLSLECTVEGTSNPNLYWYRQAAGRGLQLLFYSVGIGQISSEVPQNLSASRPQDRQFILSSKKLLLSDSGFYLCAWTGSGGYTFGSGTRLTVV.

This clone was seen a handful of times. The chain combines TRBV5-1 with TRBJ2-3, with a weak D call TRBD2 (5 bases). This CDR3 has 17 residues. V dropped 6 bases and J dropped 3 bases, with 23 bases sitting between them. Germline V CDR1 and CDR2: SGHRS, YFSETQ. The CDR3 reads CASTPSGGVGGTDTQYF. Here the CDR3 DNA reads TGCGCCAGCACCCCCTCAGGAGGCGTGGGTGGGACAGATACGCAGTATTTT.

This clone was recorded a few times. The rearrangement joins TRBV6-6 to TRBJ1-5; D is unclear. V gave up 5 bases and J gave up 6 bases, with 5 bases separating them. The germline CDR1 and CDR2 sequences are MNHNY and SVGAGI (reference sequence). The CDR3 spans 11 residues. CDR3 sequence: CASSPGQPQHF. The CDR3 region has the DNA TGTGCCAGCAGTCCCGGTCAGCCCCAGCATTTT.

The J gene is TRBJ2-5, the V gene TRBV30, with D possibly being TRBD2 (5 bases). Trimming left V 5 bases short and J 2 bases short, with 12 bases between. Per germline, CDR1 GTSNPN and CDR2 SVGIG (reference sequence). This CDR3 spans 13 amino acids. The CDR3 DNA is TGTGCCTGGGGGGAGCAGCAGCAAGAGACCCAGTACTTC. It encodes CAWGEQQQETQYF.

The chain combines TRBV10-3 with TRBJ2-1; D uncertain. The CDR3 runs to 11 residues. The V and J ends lost 7 bases and 6 bases respectively, with 7 bases between them. CDR1 is ENHRY, CDR2 SYGVKD, per germline. CDR3 nucleotide sequence: TGTGCCATCACTAGAGGCAATGAGCAGTTCTTC. Protein product: CAITRGNEQFF.

The gene calls are TRBV19 and TRBJ2-1; 7 bases agree with TRBD1. The CDR3 runs to 18 residues. Germline assignment: CDR1 LNHDA and CDR2 SQIVND (reference sequence). The J segment lost 4 bases and the V segment lost 5 bases, leaving 17 bases of the junction unmatched. The CDR3 is CASSASTGNVSHYNEQFF. The DNA of the CDR3 is TGTGCCAGTAGTGCCTCGACAGGGAATGTTTCCCATTACAATGAGCAGTTCTTC.

This clone came up a few times. The V gene is TRBV4-1, the J gene TRBJ1-6; perhaps TRBD1 as D (5 bases). Germline V CDR1 and CDR2: MGHRA, YSYEKL. The CDR3 is 17 amino acids. V shed 0 bases and J shed 8 bases, with 17 bases lying between them. CDR3 DNA sequence: TGCGCCAGCAGCCAAGAGGGAGGTTGGGGCAGGGATTCACCCCTCCACTTT. Its translation: CASSQEGGWGRDSPLHF.

The chain joins TRBV5-6 to TRBJ1-1, with TRBD1 as a possible D gene (5 bases). Germline values: CDR1 SGHDT, CDR2 YYEEEE. V lost 1 base and J lost 2, with 12 bases in between. This CDR3 is 15 amino acids long. Here the CDR3 DNA reads TGTGCCAGCAGCTTGCGAGGGACGGGCAACACTGAAGCTTTCTTT. Its protein is CASSLRGTGNTEAFF.

V is TRBV9 and J is TRBJ2-1; D ambiguous. Germline V gene data show CDR1 as SGDLS and CDR2 as YYNGEE. The ends were cut back, 0 bases at V and 7 bases at J, with 8 bases in the middle. This CDR3 spans 13 amino acids. The CDR3 DNA is TGTGCCAGCAGCGTAGGGGCCCCGAATGAGCAGTTCTTC. Translation: CASSVGAPNEQFF.

The table lists this clone with a few counts. Distinct nucleotide sequences in the sample also encode this CDR3. V gene TRBV6-1 combines with J gene TRBJ2-5, with 8 bases lining up with TRBD2. Per the germline V gene, CDR1 is MNHNS and CDR2 is SASEGT. The CDR3 contains 13 residues. V lost 7 bases, J lost 4 bases, and 5 bases stayed unmatched. CDR3: CASTGLAGETQYF. CDR3 DNA: TGTGCCAGCACCGGACTAGCTGGAGAGACCCAGTACTTC.